Reported below is one TCR beta chain. From germline, CDR1 is MDHEN and CDR2 SYDVKM. The CDR3 is 13 amino acids. V gave up 1 base and J gave up 10 bases, with 11 bases separating them. In the source study's methods: Reference gene primers were amplified, and this amplification served to estimate nucleated cell counts. Data came from immunoSEQ multiplex PCR; TCRdb stores just in-frame clones and leaves some out. V and J calls and clone size come straight from that table; D and trimming were deduced from the DNA. The sample holds tens of thousands of clones, 91% seen once. The source of the sample is a study of blood T cell repertoires in COVID-19. The overall study: There were acute and convalescent COVID-19 samples, and they came from the United States, Italy and Spain. The analysed material was cDNA or gDNA that came from T cells, B-cell-depleted T cells, or PBMCs.

This chain connects TRBV28 to TRBJ2-1; D is possibly TRBD2 (5 bases). Sequencing was performed on peripheral blood. The TCR was taken from a human donor in a cohort sampled during active COVID-19. The CDR3 DNA reads as TGTGCCAGCAGTTTATACTCCGGGAACGAGCAGTTCTTC. It codes for CASSLYSGNEQFF.